This T cell receptor beta chain originates from a study of T cells in Graves' hyperthyroidism and ophthalmopathy. Study-wide points: The model made its ophthalmopathy prediction, and onset followed a median approximately six months later. Blood also held most thyroid clonotypes expanded beyond 0.001.

Investigators excluded patients with uncontrolled infection, other autoimmune disease, pregnancy or lactation. Amplification of TCR beta CDR3 regions used RNA as the template. The HTBI primer set served for first-round RT-PCR of the TCR CDR3. TCRdb itself ran the multiplex PCR reads through MiXCR, one entry per CDR3 protein. Of approximately 600,000 distinct CDR3 sequences listed, more than 20% were seen once; the top ten hold roughly 30%. Trimming removed 4 bases at V and 2 bases at J, with 1 base between. The CDR3 extends over 11 amino acids. This clonotype was recorded at least ten times. Its antigen is not identified.

The sample was blood. This clonotype was sampled from a young man with Graves' ophthalmopathy. The chain links TRBV12-3 or TRBV12-4 to TRBJ2-3; D is ambiguous. The CDR3 here is CASSSTDTQYF. CDR3 DNA sequence: TGTGCCAGCAGTTCCACAGATACGCAGTATTTT.